The source of this T cell receptor (beta chain) is a study of T-cell reconstitution after alpha-beta-depleted transplantation in children. The TCRbeta library was prepared with unique molecular identifiers. Each CDR3 protein gets one entry after TCRdb re-called the PCR reads with MiXCR. The data contain around 250,000 distinct CDR3 sequences, approximately 9.6% of them seen just once; the ten biggest clones take up 10%. This clonotype was detected many times. V was pared by 2 bases and J by 2 bases, with 10 bases between. Germline V gene lookup returns CDR1 SGHVS and CDR2 FNYEAQ. This CDR3 region has 14 residues.

This chain uses TRBV7-6 with TRBJ2-7; possibly TRBD2 for D (5 bases). This receptor was identified in a human donor who donated a stem cell graft to a child with SCID. The material sequenced was PBMCs from the stem cell graft donor, taken from the stem cell graft. The CDR3 loop is CASSLRKGAYEQYF. The CDR3 nucleotides read TGTGCCAGCAGCTTAAGGAAGGGAGCCTACGAGCAGTACTTC.